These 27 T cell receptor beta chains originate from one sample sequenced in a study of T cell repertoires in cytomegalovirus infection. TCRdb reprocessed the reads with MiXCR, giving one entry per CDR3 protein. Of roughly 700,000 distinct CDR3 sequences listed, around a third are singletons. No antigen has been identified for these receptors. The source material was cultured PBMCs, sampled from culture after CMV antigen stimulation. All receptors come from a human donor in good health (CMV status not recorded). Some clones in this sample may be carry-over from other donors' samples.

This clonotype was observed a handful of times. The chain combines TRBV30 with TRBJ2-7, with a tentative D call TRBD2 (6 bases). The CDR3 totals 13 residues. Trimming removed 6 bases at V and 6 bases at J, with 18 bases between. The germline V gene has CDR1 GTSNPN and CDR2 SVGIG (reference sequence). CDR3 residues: CACKWRGGREQYF. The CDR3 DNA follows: TGTGCCTGCAAGTGGAGAGGAGGGCGCGAGCAGTACTTC.

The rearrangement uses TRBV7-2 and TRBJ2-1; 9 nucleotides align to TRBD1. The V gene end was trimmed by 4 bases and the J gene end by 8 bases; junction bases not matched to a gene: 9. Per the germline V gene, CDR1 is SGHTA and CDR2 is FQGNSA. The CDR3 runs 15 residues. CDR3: CASSSRDRAIDEQFF. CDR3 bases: TGTGCCAGCAGCTCCCGGGACAGGGCGATCGATGAGCAGTTCTTC.

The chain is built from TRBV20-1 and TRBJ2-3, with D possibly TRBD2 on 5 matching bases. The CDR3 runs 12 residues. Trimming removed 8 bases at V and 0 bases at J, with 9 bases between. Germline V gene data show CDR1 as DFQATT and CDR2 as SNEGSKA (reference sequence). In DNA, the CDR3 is TGCAGTCACCGGGGAAGCACAGATACGCAGTATTTT. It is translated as CSHRGSTDTQYF.

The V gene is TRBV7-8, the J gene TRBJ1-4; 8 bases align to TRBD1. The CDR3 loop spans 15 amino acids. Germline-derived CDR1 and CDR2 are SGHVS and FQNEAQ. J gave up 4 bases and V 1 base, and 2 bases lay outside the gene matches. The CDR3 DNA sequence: TGTGCCAGCAGCTTAGAGACAGGGGATAATGAAAAACTGTTTTTT. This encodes CASSLETGDNEKLFF.

CDR3 protein: CSASSGVANYGYTF. The CDR3 nucleotides are TGCAGTGCTAGCTCGGGTGTGGCTAACTATGGCTACACCTTC. The rearrangement joins TRBV20-1 to TRBJ1-2; D unresolved. There are 14 residues in the CDR3. The ends were cut back, 3 bases at V and 0 bases at J, with 11 bases in the middle. Germline-derived CDR1 and CDR2 are DFQATT and SNEGSKA (reference sequence).

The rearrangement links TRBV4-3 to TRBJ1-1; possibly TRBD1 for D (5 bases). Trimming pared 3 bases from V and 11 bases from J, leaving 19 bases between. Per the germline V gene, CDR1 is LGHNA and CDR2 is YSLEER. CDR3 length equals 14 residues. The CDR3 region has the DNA TGCGCCAGCAGCCACTCAGCCTGGGGGGTTGAGGCTTTCTTT. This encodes CASSHSAWGVEAFF.

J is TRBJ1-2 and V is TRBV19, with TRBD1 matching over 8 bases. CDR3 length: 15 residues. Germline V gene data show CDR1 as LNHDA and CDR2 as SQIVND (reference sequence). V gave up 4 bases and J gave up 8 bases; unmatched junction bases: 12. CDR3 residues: CASSTGQASMVGYTF. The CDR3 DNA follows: TGTGCCAGTAGTACGGGACAGGCCTCTATGGTAGGCTACACCTTC.

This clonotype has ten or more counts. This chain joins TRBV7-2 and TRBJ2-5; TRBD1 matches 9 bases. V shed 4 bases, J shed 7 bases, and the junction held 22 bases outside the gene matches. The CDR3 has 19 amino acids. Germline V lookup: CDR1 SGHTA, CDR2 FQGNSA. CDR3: CASSSRDREFDGRPWTQYF. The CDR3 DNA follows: TGTGCCAGCAGCTCCCGGGACAGGGAGTTCGACGGGCGCCCTTGGACCCAGTACTTC.

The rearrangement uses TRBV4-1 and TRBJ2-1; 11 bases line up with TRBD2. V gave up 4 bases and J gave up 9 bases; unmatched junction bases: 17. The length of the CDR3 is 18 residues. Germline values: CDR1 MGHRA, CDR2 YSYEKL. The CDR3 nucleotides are TGCGCCAGCAGCCTCCAACTAGCGGGGGCCCCCCGGGGGAGTGAGCAGTTCTTC. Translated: CASSLQLAGAPRGSEQFF.

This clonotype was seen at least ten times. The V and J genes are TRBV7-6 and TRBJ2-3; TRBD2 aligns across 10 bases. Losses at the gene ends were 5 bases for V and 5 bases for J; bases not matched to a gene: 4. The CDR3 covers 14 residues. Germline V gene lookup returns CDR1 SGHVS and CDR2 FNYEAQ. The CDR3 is CASSNGLAEDTQYF. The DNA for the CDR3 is TGTGCCAGCAGCAACGGACTAGCGGAAGATACGCAGTATTTT.

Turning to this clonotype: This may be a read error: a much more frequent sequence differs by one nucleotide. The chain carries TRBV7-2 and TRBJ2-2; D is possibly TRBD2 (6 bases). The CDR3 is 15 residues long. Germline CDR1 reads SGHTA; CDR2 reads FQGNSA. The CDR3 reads CASSLLARNTVELFF. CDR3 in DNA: TGTGCCAGCAGCTTACTAGCGAGGAACACCGTGGAGCTGTTTTTT.

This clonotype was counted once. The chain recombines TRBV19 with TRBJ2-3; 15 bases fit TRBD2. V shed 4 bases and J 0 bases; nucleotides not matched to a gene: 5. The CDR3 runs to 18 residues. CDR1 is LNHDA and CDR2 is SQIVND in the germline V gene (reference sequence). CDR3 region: CASSNGLAGGVSTDTQYF. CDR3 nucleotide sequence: TGTGCCAGTAGTAACGGACTAGCGGGGGGGGTAAGCACAGATACGCAGTATTTT.

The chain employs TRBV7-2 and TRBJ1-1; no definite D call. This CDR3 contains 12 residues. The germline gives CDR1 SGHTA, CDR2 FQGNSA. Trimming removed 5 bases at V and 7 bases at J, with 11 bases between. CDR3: CASSLGFREAFF. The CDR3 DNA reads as TGTGCCAGCAGCCTCGGATTCCGTGAAGCTTTCTTT.

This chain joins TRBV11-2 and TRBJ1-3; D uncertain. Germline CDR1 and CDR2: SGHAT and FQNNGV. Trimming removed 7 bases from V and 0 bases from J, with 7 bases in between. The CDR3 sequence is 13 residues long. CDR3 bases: TGTGCCAGCACTCTTCCCTCTGGAAACACCATATATTTT. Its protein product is CASTLPSGNTIYF.

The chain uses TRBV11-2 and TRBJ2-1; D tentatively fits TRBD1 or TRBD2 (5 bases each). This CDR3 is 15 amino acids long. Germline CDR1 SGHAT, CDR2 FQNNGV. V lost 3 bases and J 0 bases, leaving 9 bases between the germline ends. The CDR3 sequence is CASSFIGGSYNEQFF. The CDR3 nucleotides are TGTGCCAGCAGCTTTATTGGGGGCTCCTACAATGAGCAGTTCTTC.

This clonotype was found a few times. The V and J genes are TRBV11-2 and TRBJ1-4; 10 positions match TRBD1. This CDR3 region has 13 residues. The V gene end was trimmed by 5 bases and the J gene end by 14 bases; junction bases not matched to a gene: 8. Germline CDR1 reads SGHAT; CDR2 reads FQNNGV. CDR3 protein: CASSPGTGALLFF. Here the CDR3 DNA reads TGTGCCAGCAGCCCAGGGACAGGGGCGCTCCTGTTTTTT. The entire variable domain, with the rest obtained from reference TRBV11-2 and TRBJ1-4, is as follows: EAGVAQSPRYKIIEKRQSVAFWCNPISGHATLYWYQQILGQGPKLLIQFQNNGVVDDSQLPKDRFSAERLKGVDSTLKIQPAKLEDSAVYLCASSPGTGALLFFGSGTQLSVL.

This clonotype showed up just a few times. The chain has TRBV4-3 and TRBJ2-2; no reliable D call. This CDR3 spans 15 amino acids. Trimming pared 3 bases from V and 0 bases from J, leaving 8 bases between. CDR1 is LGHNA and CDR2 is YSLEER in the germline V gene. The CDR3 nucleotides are TGCGCCAGCAGCCAGGCGACCACGAACACCGGGGAGCTGTTTTTT. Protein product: CASSQATTNTGELFF.

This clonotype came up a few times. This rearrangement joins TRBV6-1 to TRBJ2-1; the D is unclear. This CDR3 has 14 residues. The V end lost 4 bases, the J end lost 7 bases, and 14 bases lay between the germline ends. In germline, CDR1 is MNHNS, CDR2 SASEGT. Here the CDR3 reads CASSGPVLLNEQFF. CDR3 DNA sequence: TGTGCCAGCAGTGGACCGGTGCTTCTTAATGAGCAGTTCTTC.

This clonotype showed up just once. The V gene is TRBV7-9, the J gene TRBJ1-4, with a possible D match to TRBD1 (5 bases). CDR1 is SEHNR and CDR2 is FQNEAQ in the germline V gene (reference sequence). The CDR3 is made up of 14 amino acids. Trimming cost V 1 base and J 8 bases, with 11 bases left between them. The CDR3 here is CASSLGFRGEKLFF. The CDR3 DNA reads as TGTGCCAGCAGCTTAGGTTTTCGGGGCGAAAAACTGTTTTTT.

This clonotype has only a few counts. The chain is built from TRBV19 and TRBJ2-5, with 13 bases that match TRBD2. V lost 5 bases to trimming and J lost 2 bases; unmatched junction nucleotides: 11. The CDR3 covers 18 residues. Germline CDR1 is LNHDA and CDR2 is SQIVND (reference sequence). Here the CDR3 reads CASSPGLAGNWWQETQYF. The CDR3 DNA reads TGTGCCAGTAGTCCGGGACTAGCGGGAAACTGGTGGCAAGAGACCCAGTACTTC.

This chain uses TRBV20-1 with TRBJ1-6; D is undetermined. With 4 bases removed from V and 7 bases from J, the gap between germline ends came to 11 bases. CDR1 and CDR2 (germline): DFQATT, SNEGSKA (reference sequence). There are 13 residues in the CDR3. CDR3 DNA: TGCAGTGCTATTTTCGCGCCGAATTCACCCCTCCACTTT. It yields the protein CSAIFAPNSPLHF.

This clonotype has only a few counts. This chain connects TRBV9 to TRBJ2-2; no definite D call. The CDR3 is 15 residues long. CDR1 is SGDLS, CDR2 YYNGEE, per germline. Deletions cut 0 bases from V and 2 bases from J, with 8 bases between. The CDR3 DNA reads TGTGCCAGCAGCGTAGGGTACTACAACACCGGGGAGCTGTTTTTT. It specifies CASSVGYYNTGELFF. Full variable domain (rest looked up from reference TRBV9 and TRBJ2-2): DSGVTQTPKHLITATGQRVTLRCSPRSGDLSVYWYQQSLDQGLQFLIQYYNGEERAKGNILERFSAQQFPDLHSELNLSSLELGDSALYFCASSVGYYNTGELFFGEGSRLTVL.

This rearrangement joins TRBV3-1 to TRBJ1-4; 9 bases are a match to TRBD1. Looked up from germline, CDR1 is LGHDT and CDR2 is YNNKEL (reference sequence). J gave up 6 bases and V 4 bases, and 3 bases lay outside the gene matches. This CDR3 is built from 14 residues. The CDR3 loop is CASSPNRGHEKLFF. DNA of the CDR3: TGTGCCAGCAGCCCGAACAGGGGGCATGAAAAACTGTTTTTT.

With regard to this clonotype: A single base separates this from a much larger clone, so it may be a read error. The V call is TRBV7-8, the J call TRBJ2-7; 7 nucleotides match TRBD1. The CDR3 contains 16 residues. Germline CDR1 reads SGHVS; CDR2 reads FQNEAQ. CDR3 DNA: TGTGCCAGCAGCTTGCCGGTACAGGGGAACTCCTACGAGCGGTACTTC. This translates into CASSLPVQGNSYERYF.

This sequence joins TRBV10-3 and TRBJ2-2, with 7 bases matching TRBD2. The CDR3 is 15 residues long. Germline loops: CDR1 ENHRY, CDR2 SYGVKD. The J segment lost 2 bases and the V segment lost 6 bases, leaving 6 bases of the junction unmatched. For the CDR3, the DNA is TGTGCCATCAGATCCGGGACTAAAAACACCGGGGAGCTGTTTTTT. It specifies CAIRSGTKNTGELFF.

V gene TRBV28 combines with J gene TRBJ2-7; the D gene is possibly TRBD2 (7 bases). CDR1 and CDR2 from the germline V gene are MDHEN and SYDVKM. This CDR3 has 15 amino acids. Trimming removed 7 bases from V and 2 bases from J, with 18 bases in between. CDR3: CASTLGGGSAYEQYF. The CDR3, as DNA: TGTGCCAGCACCCTAGGGGGGGGCTCCGCCTACGAGCAGTACTTC.

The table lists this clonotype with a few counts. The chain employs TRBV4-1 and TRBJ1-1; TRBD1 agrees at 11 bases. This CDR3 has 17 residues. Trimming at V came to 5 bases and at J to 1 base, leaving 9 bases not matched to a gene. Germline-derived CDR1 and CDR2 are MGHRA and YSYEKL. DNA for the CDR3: TGCGCCAGCAGCTTCGGGACAGGGGGGATTTGGAACACTGAAGCTTTCTTT. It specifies CASSFGTGGIWNTEAFF.